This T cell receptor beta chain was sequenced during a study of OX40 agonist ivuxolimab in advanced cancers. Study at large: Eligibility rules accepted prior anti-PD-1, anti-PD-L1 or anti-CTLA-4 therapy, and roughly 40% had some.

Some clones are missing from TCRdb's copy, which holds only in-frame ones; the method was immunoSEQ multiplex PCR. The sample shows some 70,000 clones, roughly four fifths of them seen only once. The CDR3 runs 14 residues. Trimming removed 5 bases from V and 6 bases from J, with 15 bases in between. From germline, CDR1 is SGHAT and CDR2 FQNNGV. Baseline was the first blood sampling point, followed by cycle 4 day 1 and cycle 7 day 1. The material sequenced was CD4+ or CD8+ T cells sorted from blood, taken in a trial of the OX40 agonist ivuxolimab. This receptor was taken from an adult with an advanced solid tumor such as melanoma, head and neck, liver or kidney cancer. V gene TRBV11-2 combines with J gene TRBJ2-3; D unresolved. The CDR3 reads CASSPPARTDTQYF. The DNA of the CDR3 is TGTGCCAGCAGCCCCCCCGCGAGAACGGATACGCAGTATTTT.